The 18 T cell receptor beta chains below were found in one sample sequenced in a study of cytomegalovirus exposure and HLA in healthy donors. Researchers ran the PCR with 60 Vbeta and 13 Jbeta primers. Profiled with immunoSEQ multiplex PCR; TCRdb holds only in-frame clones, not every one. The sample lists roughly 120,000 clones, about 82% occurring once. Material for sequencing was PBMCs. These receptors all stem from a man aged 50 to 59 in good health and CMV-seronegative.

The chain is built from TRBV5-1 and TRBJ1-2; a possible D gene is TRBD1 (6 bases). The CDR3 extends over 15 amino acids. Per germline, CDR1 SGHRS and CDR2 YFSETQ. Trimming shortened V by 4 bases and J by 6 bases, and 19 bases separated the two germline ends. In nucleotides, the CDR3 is TGCGCCAGCAGCCACCTGAGCCGGGACAAAGATGGCTACACCTTC. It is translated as CASSHLSRDKDGYTF.

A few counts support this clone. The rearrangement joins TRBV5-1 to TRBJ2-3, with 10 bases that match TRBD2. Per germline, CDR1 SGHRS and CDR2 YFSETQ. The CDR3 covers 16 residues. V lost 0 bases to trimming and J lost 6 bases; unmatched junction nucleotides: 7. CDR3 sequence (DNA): TGCGCCAGCAGCTTGGCCGGAGCGGGGGGGGAGGATACGCAGTATTTT. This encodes CASSLAGAGGEDTQYF.

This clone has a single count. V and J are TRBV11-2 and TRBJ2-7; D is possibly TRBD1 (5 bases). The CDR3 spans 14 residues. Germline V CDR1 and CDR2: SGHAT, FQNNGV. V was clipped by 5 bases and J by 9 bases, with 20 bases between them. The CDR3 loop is CASSPYDQGSGQYV. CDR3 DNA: TGTGCCAGCAGCCCATATGATCAGGGTAGTGGGCAGTACGTC.

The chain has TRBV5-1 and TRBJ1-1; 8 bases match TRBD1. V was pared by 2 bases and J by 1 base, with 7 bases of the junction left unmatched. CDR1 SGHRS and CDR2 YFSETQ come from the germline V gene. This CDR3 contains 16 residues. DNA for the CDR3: TGCGCCAGCAGCTTAACGGGACAGGTCTGGAACACTGAAGCTTTCTTT. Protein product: CASSLTGQVWNTEAFF.

Here the CDR3 reads CASSTTGSTGELFF. CDR3 nucleotide sequence: TGTGCCAGCAGCACGACAGGGAGCACCGGGGAGCTGTTTTTT. The chain uses TRBV7-7 and TRBJ2-2; TRBD1 matches 7 bases. V shed 5 bases and J 4 bases; nucleotides not matched to a gene: 4. The CDR3 contains 14 residues. CDR1 and CDR2 (germline): SSHAT, FNYEAQ (reference sequence). The full variable domain, in which reference TRBV7-7 and TRBJ2-2 provide the parts outside the CDR3, is GAGVSQSPRYKVTKRGQDVTLRCDPISSHATLYWYQQALGQGPEFLTYFNYEAQPDKSGLPSDRFSAERPEGSISTLTIQRTEQRDSAMYRCASSTTGSTGELFFGEGSRLTVL.

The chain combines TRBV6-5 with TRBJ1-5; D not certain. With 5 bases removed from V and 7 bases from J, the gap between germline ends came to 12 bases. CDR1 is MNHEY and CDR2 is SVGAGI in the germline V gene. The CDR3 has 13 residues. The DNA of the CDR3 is TGTGCCAGCAGTACCTATGGTCGGCAGCCCCAGCATTTT. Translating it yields CASSTYGRQPQHF.

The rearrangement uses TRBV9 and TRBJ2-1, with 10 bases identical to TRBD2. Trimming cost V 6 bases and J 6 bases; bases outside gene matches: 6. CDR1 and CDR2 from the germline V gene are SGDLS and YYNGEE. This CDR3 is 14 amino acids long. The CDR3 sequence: CASNRASGGNEQFF. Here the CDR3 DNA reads TGTGCCAGCAACCGGGCTAGCGGGGGCAATGAGCAGTTCTTC. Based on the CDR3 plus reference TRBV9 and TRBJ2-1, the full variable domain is DSGVTQTPKHLITATGQRVTLRCSPRSGDLSVYWYQQSLDQGLQFLIQYYNGEERAKGNILERFSAQQFPDLHSELNLSSLELGDSALYFCASNRASGGNEQFFGPGTRLTVL.

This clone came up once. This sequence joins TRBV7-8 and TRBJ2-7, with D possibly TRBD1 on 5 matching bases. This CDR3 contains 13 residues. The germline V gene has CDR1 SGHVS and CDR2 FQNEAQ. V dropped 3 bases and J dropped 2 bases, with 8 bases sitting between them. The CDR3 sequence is CASSLDTAYEQYF. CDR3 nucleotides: TGTGCCAGCAGCTTGGACACAGCCTACGAGCAGTACTTC.

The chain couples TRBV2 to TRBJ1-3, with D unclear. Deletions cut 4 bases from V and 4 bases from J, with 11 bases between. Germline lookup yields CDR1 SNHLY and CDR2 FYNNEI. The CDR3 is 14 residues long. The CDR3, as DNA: TGTGCCAGCAGTGCCAGCGTACGAGGAAACACCATATATTTT. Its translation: CASSASVRGNTIYF.

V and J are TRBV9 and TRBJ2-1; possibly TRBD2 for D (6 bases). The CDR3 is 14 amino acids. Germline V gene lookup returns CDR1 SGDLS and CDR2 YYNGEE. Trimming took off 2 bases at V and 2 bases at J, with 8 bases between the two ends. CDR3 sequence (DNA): TGTGCCAGCAGCGTGGGGACTGCCTACAATGAGCAGTTCTTC. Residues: CASSVGTAYNEQFF.

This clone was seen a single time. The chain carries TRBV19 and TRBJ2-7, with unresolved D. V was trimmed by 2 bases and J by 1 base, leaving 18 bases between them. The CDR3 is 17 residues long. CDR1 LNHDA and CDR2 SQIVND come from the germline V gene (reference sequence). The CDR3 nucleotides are TGTGCCAGTAGTATATCCTCTGCTTCGGTATCTTCCTACGAGCAGTACTTC. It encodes CASSISSASVSSYEQYF.

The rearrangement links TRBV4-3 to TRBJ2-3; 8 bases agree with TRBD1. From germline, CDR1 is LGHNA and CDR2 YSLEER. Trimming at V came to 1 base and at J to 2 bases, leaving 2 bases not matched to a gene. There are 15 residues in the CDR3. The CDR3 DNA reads TGCGCCAGCAGCCAAGGGGACAGGCTCACAGATACGCAGTATTTT. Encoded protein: CASSQGDRLTDTQYF.

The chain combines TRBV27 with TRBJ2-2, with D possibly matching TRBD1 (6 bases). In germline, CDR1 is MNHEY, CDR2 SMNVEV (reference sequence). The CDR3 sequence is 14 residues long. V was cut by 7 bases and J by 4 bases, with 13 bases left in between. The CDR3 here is CASKSTGITGELFF. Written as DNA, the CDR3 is TGTGCCAGCAAAAGTACAGGGATCACCGGGGAGCTGTTTTTT.

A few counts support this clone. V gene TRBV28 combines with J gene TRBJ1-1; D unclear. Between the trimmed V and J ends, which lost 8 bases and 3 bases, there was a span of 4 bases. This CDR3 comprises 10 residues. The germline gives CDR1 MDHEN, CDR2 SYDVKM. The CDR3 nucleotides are TGTGCCAGCCAGGACACTGAAGCTTTCTTT. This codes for CASQDTEAFF.

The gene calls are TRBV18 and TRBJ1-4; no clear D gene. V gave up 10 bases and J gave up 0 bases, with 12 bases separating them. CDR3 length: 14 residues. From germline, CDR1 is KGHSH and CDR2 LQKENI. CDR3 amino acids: CATASDSTNEKLFF. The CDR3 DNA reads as TGTGCCACCGCCTCGGACTCAACTAATGAAAAACTGTTTTTT. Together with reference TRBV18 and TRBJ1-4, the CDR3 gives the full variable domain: NAGVMQNPRHLVRRRGQEARLRCSPMKGHSHVYWYRQLPEEGLKFMVYLQKENIIDESGMPKERFSAEFPKEGPSILRIQQVVRGDSAAYFCATASDSTNEKLFFGSGTQLSVL.

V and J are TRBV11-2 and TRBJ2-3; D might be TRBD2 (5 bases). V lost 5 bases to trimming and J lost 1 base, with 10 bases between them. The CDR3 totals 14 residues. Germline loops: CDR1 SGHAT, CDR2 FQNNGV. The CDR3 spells CASSTGVGTDTQYF. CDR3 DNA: TGTGCCAGCAGCACCGGGGTGGGCACAGATACGCAGTATTTT.

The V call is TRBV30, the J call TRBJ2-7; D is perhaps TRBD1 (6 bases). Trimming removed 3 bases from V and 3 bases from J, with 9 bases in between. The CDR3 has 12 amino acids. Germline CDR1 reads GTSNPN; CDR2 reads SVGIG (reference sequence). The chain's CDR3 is CAWSYRDYEQYF. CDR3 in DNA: TGTGCCTGGAGCTACAGGGACTACGAGCAGTACTTC.

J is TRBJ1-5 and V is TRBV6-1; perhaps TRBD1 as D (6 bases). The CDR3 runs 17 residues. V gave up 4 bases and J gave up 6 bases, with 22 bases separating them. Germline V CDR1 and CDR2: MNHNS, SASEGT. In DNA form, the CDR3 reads TGTGCCAGCAGTGTAAGGGGGACGGACTGGTCGCGTCAGCCCCAGCATTTT. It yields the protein CASSVRGTDWSRQPQHF.